This passage covers 27 T cell receptor beta chains from one sample sequenced in a study of T cell responses to AZD1222 COVID-19 vaccine (dated by TCRdb to the early 2020s). The time point label for this specimen denotes: baseline before first vaccination. The method was the immunoSEQ multiplex PCR assay. TCRdb limited this immuneACCESS table to in-frame rearrangements with V and J called. A share of clones is missing; checked studies link under half to unresolved V genes, and the rest is unexplained. The sample table contains approximately 150,000 clones; only one count was recorded for approximately 89% of them. The top ten constitute about 5.3% of the sample. The material sequenced was peripheral blood, taken on day 0 of AZD1222 vaccination. The origin of the receptors is an adult in good health.

V is TRBV7-8 and J is TRBJ1-4; possibly TRBD1 for D (5 bases). This CDR3 comprises 14 residues. Deletions cut 0 bases from V and 6 bases from J, with 8 bases between. Germline assignment: CDR1 SGHVS and CDR2 FQNEAQ. The chain's CDR3 is CASSLAGEYEKLFF. The CDR3, as DNA: TGTGCCAGCAGCTTAGCAGGGGAGTATGAAAAACTGTTTTTT. The whole variable domain, remainder taken from reference TRBV7-8 and TRBJ1-4, is GAGVSQSPRYKVAKRGQDVALRCDPISGHVSLFWYQQALGQGPEFLTYFQNEAQLDKSGLPSDRFFAERPEGSVSTLKIQRTQQEDSAVYLCASSLAGEYEKLFFGSGTQLSVL.

The V gene is TRBV10-3, the J gene TRBJ2-7; D is unclear. CDR1 ENHRY and CDR2 SYGVKD come from the germline V gene. The CDR3 length is 14 residues. Trimming cost V 7 bases and J 1 base, with 14 bases left between them. The CDR3 loop is CAITEMANSYEQYF. CDR3 DNA: TGTGCCATCACCGAGATGGCGAATTCCTACGAGCAGTACTTC.

The chain links TRBV6-2 or TRBV6-3 to TRBJ2-7; 10 bases agree with TRBD1. V was clipped by 5 bases and J by 3 bases; unmatched bases: 4. Germline V gene lookup returns CDR1 MNHEY and CDR2 SVGEGT. CDR3 length equals 14 residues. The CDR3 sequence: CASSKTGGYYEQYF. The CDR3 coding sequence is TGTGCCAGCAGTAAGACAGGGGGCTACTACGAGCAGTACTTC.

The chain recombines TRBV7-6 with TRBJ1-3; no clear D. The germline CDR1 and CDR2 sequences are SGHVS and FNYEAQ. This CDR3 has 15 residues. Trimming took 5 bases from V and 8 from J, leaving 19 bases between them. DNA for the CDR3: TGTGCCAGCAGCCCAGGACCGGGCCCCCATTACACCATATATTTT. Its protein product is CASSPGPGPHYTIYF.

The V call is TRBV29-1, the J call TRBJ1-2, with TRBD1 matching 7 bases. Trimming cost V 5 bases and J 6 bases; bases outside gene matches: 6. The CDR3 has 12 residues. Germline V gene sequence: CDR1 SQVTM, CDR2 ANQGSEA. CDR3 loop: CSVWQGDDGYTF. The DNA of the CDR3 is TGCAGCGTTTGGCAGGGGGATGATGGCTACACCTTC.

The rearrangement links TRBV15 to TRBJ2-7, with 12 bases lining up with TRBD1. In germline, CDR1 is LNHNV, CDR2 YYDKDF (reference sequence). This CDR3 region has 15 residues. Unmatched junction bases numbered 6, after V lost 5 bases and J lost 4 bases. CDR3 nucleotide sequence: TGTGCCACCAGCGCTTGGGACAGGGGGCAGTACGAGCAGTACTTC. Protein: CATSAWDRGQYEQYF.

The CDR3 DNA is TGTGCCATCAGTCCGGGACAGGGGGTATCAGATACGCAGTATTTT. This sequence encodes CAISPGQGVSDTQYF. V gene TRBV10-3 combines with J gene TRBJ2-3; 11 nucleotides line up with TRBD1. The trim removed 5 bases at V and 4 bases at J, leaving 5 bases unmatched. Per the germline V gene, CDR1 is ENHRY and CDR2 is SYGVKD. CDR3 length: 15 amino acids.

This rearrangement joins TRBV3-1 (or the pseudogene TRBV3-2) to TRBJ1-1; D is ambiguous. V was pared by 1 base and J by 1 base, with 4 bases between. This CDR3 is built from 13 residues. Per germline, CDR1 LGHDT and CDR2 YNNKEL (reference sequence). This CDR3 reads CASSQVGNTEAFF. CDR3 nucleotide sequence: TGTGCCAGCAGCCAAGTCGGGAACACTGAAGCTTTCTTT.

The rearrangement links TRBV21-1 to TRBJ1-4. TRBV21-1 constitutes a pseudogene. This CDR3 has 18 residues. The CDR3 loop reads CASSKVARGGGPNEKLFF. The CDR3 bases are TGTGCCAGCAGCAAAGTAGCGCGTGGGGGGGGCCCTAATGAAAAACTGTTTTTT.

The J gene is TRBJ1-6, the V gene TRBV6-5; the D is unclear. Germline loops: CDR1 MNHEY, CDR2 SVGAGI. The CDR3 sequence is 14 residues long. The ends were cut back, 10 bases at V and 9 bases at J, with 19 bases in the middle. CDR3 DNA sequence: TGTGCCACCACAAAGAGAGAGCTCCTTTCACCCCTCCACTTT. Encoded protein: CATTKRELLSPLHF.

V gene TRBV28 combines with J gene TRBJ2-1; weak D call: TRBD2 (6 bases). Looked up from germline, CDR1 is MDHEN and CDR2 is SYDVKM. The CDR3 loop spans 20 amino acids. Between the trimmed V and J ends, which lost 5 bases and 4 bases, there was a span of 30 bases. The CDR3 DNA reads TGTGCCAGCAGTGTCCCCCCCTGGTTGGGCGGGACGAAGAGGTACAATGAGCAGTTCTTC. It translates to CASSVPPWLGGTKRYNEQFF.

The rearrangement joins TRBV18 to TRBJ2-5; maybe TRBD1 (6 bases). Germline CDR1 and CDR2: KGHSH and LQKENI. V was clipped by 5 bases and J by 1 base, with 14 bases between them. This CDR3 contains 15 residues. The CDR3 nucleotides are TGTGCCAGCTCATCAGGACAGCTACTCCAAGAGACCCAGTACTTC. Its protein is CASSSGQLLQETQYF.

The chain combines TRBV7-3 with TRBJ2-1, with D perhaps matching TRBD2 (6 bases). Germline V gene data show CDR1 as SGHTA and CDR2 as FQGTGA. The V and J ends lost 2 bases and 3 bases respectively, with 11 bases between them. The CDR3 contains 15 residues. CDR3 nucleotides: TGTGCCAGCAGCTTATCCGGGGGAAACTACAATGAGCAGTTCTTC. The encoded protein is CASSLSGGNYNEQFF. The variable domain in full, completed from reference TRBV7-3 and TRBJ2-1, reads GAGVSQTPSNKVTEKGKYVELRCDPISGHTALYWYRQSLGQGPEFLIYFQGTGAADDSGLPNDRFFAVRPEGSVSTLKIQRTERGDSAVYLCASSLSGGNYNEQFFGPGTRLTVL.

The chain couples TRBV7-2 to TRBJ2-4; TRBD1 aligns across 10 bases. The V gene's germline CDR1 is SGHTA and CDR2 FQGNSA. There are 15 residues in the CDR3. V lost 0 bases, J lost 8 bases, and 4 bases stayed unmatched. The CDR3 DNA reads TGTGCCAGCAGCTTAGCGGGACAGGGGTATTACATTCAGTACTTC. Its translation is CASSLAGQGYYIQYF.

V is TRBV6-5 and J is TRBJ2-3; tentative D call: TRBD2 (6 bases). The germline CDR1 and CDR2 sequences are MNHEY and SVGAGI. Trimming removed 7 bases at V and 5 bases at J, with 16 bases between. The CDR3 sequence is 14 residues long. CDR3 DNA: TGTGCCAGCATGAGAGGAGGGCCGGTAGATACGCAGTATTTT. Translation gives CASMRGGPVDTQYF.

V gene TRBV19 combines with J gene TRBJ1-5; D is unresolved. Trimming removed 6 bases at V and 0 bases at J, with 12 bases between. The CDR3 is 15 amino acids. Germline V lookup: CDR1 LNHDA, CDR2 SQIVND (reference sequence). The CDR3 sequence is CASRRAGYSNQPQHF. DNA for the CDR3: TGTGCCAGTAGGAGGGCAGGCTATAGCAATCAGCCCCAGCATTTT.

The rearrangement joins TRBV5-1 to TRBJ1-1, with TRBD1 as a possible D gene (6 bases). The V and J ends lost 3 bases and 2 bases respectively, with 8 bases between them. CDR1 and CDR2 (germline): SGHRS, YFSETQ. CDR3 length equals 13 residues. The CDR3 DNA sequence: TGCGCCAGCAGCTGGGACATTAACACTGAAGCTTTCTTT. Protein product: CASSWDINTEAFF.

This clone was counted once. The chain employs TRBV7-2 and TRBJ1-6, with D perhaps TRBD1 (6 bases). Trimming cost V 1 base and J 4 bases, with 17 bases left between them. This CDR3 is built from 18 residues. Germline V CDR1 and CDR2: SGHTA, FQGNSA. The CDR3 reads CASSLVGAGGQYNSPLHF. CDR3 nucleotide sequence: TGTGCCAGCAGCTTAGTGGGGGCCGGGGGGCAGTATAATTCACCCCTCCACTTT.

The chain combines TRBV6-1 with TRBJ1-2; perhaps TRBD1 as D (5 bases). V was trimmed by 0 bases and J by 2 bases, leaving 10 bases between them. The CDR3 covers 15 residues. CDR1 and CDR2 from the germline V gene are MNHNS and SASEGT. CDR3 DNA: TGTGCCAGCAGTGAAGCGTGGGGGGTCAACTATGGCTACACCTTC. The encoded protein is CASSEAWGVNYGYTF.

The chain couples TRBV6-5 to TRBJ1-3; D is perhaps TRBD1 (5 bases). Per germline, CDR1 MNHEY and CDR2 SVGAGI. V lost 2 bases, J lost 0 bases, and 8 bases lay in between. CDR3 length: 15 residues. CDR3 in amino acids: CASSYSRASGNTIYF. CDR3 sequence (DNA): TGTGCCAGCAGTTACAGCAGGGCCTCTGGAAACACCATATATTTT.

This clone was seen a few times. J is TRBJ2-6 and V is TRBV4-2; D gene uncertain. Germline V gene data show CDR1 as LGHNA and CDR2 as YNFKEQ. V lost 0 bases and J 0 bases, leaving 6 bases between the germline ends. The CDR3 runs 16 residues. The CDR3 sequence: CASSQDFVSGANVLTF. The CDR3 nucleotides are TGTGCCAGCAGCCAAGATTTTGTCTCTGGGGCCAACGTCCTGACTTTC.

The chain links TRBV19 to TRBJ2-7; D remains unclear. V was cut by 3 bases and J by 1 base, with 7 bases left in between. Germline V gene lookup returns CDR1 LNHDA and CDR2 SQIVND (reference sequence). The CDR3 contains 13 residues. The CDR3: CASSMTISYEQYF. CDR3 DNA sequence: TGTGCCAGTAGTATGACCATTTCCTACGAGCAGTACTTC.

This CDR3 is CASSQAGTGNEKLFF. The CDR3 coding sequence is TGCGCCAGCAGCCAAGCTGGGACAGGGAATGAAAAACTGTTTTTT. The V and J genes are TRBV4-1 and TRBJ1-4; 9 bases line up with TRBD1. CDR3 length: 15 residues. Trimming cost V 1 base and J 5 bases; bases outside gene matches: 2. In germline, CDR1 is MGHRA, CDR2 YSYEKL.

CDR3 amino acids: CASSWMDSSNYGYTF. In DNA, the CDR3 is TGTGCCAGCAGTTGGATGGACAGCTCTAACTATGGCTACACCTTC. This chain links TRBV5-6 with TRBJ1-2, with D maybe TRBD1 (6 bases). V lost 5 bases and J 0 bases, leaving 14 bases between the germline ends. The germline gives CDR1 SGHDT, CDR2 YYEEEE. The length of the CDR3 is 15 residues.

The rearrangement links TRBV21-1 to TRBJ2-7; the table names TRBD2, a call not compared with the DNA. TRBV21-1 is annotated as a pseudogene. The CDR3 extends over 15 amino acids. CDR3 sequence: CASTLHSGSSYEQYF. Here the CDR3 DNA reads TGTGCCAGCACCCTTCATAGCGGGAGCTCCTACGAGCAGTACTTC.

CDR3 sequence: CAWSLSGNTIYF. The CDR3 coding sequence is TGTGCCTGGAGCCTCTCTGGAAACACCATATATTTT. The chain carries TRBV30 and TRBJ1-3; D gene uncertain. Germline V gene data show CDR1 as GTSNPN and CDR2 as SVGIG (reference sequence). There are 12 residues in the CDR3. Trimming shortened V by 3 bases and J by 0 bases, and 3 bases separated the two germline ends.

The chain carries TRBV4-3 and TRBJ1-2; 8 bases agree with TRBD1. In germline, CDR1 is LGHNA, CDR2 YSLEER. The length of the CDR3 is 17 residues. V gave up 0 bases and J gave up 8 bases; unmatched junction bases: 14. CDR3 sequence (DNA): TGCGCCAGCAGCCAAGATCCAGGGGGCGTCCGGAGAAACGGCTACACCTTC. This sequence encodes CASSQDPGGVRRNGYTF.